The 18 T cell receptor beta chains in this list originate from one sample, sequenced in a study of blood T cells in healthy people across ages (dated by TCRdb to 2013 to 2016). Library method: 5' RACE. TCRdb names Illumina HiSeq 2500 as the instrument used. A second about 7 to 11 cycle PCR used a sample-barcoded 5' primer and a J-beta primer mix. TCRdb's own reprocessing of the public reads used fastp at Q25 and MiXCR and kept productive beta chains. Each entry is one CDR3 protein sequence, shown with its most common DNA and genes. Here the sample has 1.5 million to 2 million distinct CDR3 sequences; approximately 50% occur a single time. Of the sample, roughly 2.1% falls within the top ten clones. The sequencing sample was made of blood. These receptors came from a woman in her 40s in good health.

The chain combines TRBV9 with TRBJ2-5; D perhaps matches TRBD1 (6 bases). The V and J ends lost 0 bases and 4 bases respectively, with 16 bases between them. This CDR3 is 16 amino acids long. The V gene's germline CDR1 is SGDLS and CDR2 YYNGEE. CDR3 sequence reads: CASSVGQAHIRETQYF. The CDR3 coding sequence is TGTGCCAGCAGCGTAGGACAGGCGCATATTAGAGAGACCCAGTACTTC.

This chain links TRBV7-9 with TRBJ2-3; D is possibly TRBD2 (7 bases). CDR1 and CDR2 (germline): SEHNR, FQNEAQ (reference sequence). This CDR3 is built from 12 residues. CDR3 sequence: CAGGGDLDTQYF. The CDR3 nucleotides read TGTGCTGGGGGGGGCGATTTAGATACGCAGTATTTT.

The chain joins TRBV20-1 to TRBJ1-6, with no clear D. Germline CDR1 is DFQATT and CDR2 is SNEGSKA (reference sequence). The V end was cut by 0 bases, the J end by 14 bases, with 23 bases between. This CDR3 is 16 amino acids long. As DNA, the CDR3 is TGCAGTGCTAGAGATCACGAGTACTCAACCTTTGCTACCCTCCACTTT. Its protein is CSARDHEYSTFATLHF.

This clonotype was seen only a few times. The chain recombines TRBV20-1 with TRBJ2-5; 10 positions match TRBD1. The trim removed 5 bases at V and 4 bases at J, leaving 7 bases unmatched. The CDR3 runs 14 residues. The germline V gene encodes CDR1 DFQATT and CDR2 SNEGSKA (reference sequence). The CDR3 reads CSALRDRGSETQYF. DNA for the CDR3: TGCAGTGCTCTACGGGACAGGGGATCAGAGACCCAGTACTTC.

J is TRBJ2-5 and V is TRBV7-2; TRBD1 matches 9 bases. J gave up 11 bases and V 4 bases, and 17 bases lay outside the gene matches. Looked up from germline, CDR1 is SGHTA and CDR2 is FQGNSA. CDR3 length equals 16 residues. CDR3 sequence reads: CASSSQPGTGKGQQYF. The CDR3 DNA reads TGTGCCAGCAGCTCCCAGCCCGGGACAGGGAAAGGTCAGCAGTACTTC.

The V and J genes are TRBV5-6 and TRBJ2-1; 9 bases are shared with TRBD1. V shed 7 bases and J 10 bases; nucleotides not matched to a gene: 9. CDR3 length: 13 residues. Germline CDR1 reads SGHDT; CDR2 reads YYEEEE. For the CDR3, the DNA is TGTGCCAGCTCACAGGGGGCGCACTACGAGCAGTTCTTC. This encodes CASSQGAHYEQFF.

The table lists this clonotype with a few counts. V and J are TRBV6-2 or TRBV6-3 and TRBJ1-1, with 9 bases aligning to TRBD1. Germline V gene lookup returns CDR1 MNHEY and CDR2 SVGEGT. There are 14 residues in the CDR3. V lost 5 bases to trimming and J lost 6 bases; unmatched junction nucleotides: 7. CDR3 nucleotide sequence: TGTGCCAGCAGTCGGACAGGGGCTCGAGCTGAAGCTTTCTTT. Its protein is CASSRTGARAEAFF.

The gene calls are TRBV3-1 and TRBJ2-3; D gene unclear. V lost 4 bases and J lost 0, with 14 bases in between. CDR1 and CDR2 (germline): LGHDT, YNNKEL (reference sequence). The CDR3 totals 16 residues. The CDR3 here is CASSPWAGRSTDTQYF. CDR3 nucleotide sequence: TGTGCCAGCAGCCCATGGGCCGGACGAAGCACAGATACGCAGTATTTT.

The chain carries TRBV6-2 or TRBV6-3 and TRBJ2-1, with D unresolved. This CDR3 is built from 12 residues. From germline, CDR1 is MNHEY and CDR2 SVGEGT. V dropped 8 bases and J dropped 9 bases, with 14 bases sitting between them. CDR3 sequence: CASRRWLSEQFF. CDR3 nucleotides: TGTGCCAGCCGTCGGTGGTTGAGTGAGCAGTTCTTC.

In its sample, this clonotype was seen a few times. The chain is built from TRBV4-2 and TRBJ2-5, with TRBD2 as a possible D gene (7 bases). Germline V gives CDR1 LGHNA, CDR2 YNFKEQ. The CDR3 extends over 17 amino acids. V lost 0 bases and J 1 base, leaving 15 bases between the germline ends. The CDR3 nucleotides are TGTGCCAGCAGCCAAGACCAGAGGGGGGGCCCCCAAGAGACCCAGTACTTC. It codes for CASSQDQRGGPQETQYF.

The rearrangement uses TRBV20-1 and TRBJ1-2; 8 nucleotides agree with TRBD1. CDR3 size: 14 residues. Per germline, CDR1 DFQATT and CDR2 SNEGSKA (reference sequence). The V and J ends lost 2 bases and 5 bases, in that order; junction bases with no gene match: 7. The CDR3 here is CSARHTGGIYGYTF. The DNA of the CDR3 is TGCAGTGCTAGACATACAGGGGGAATTTATGGCTACACCTTC.

This clonotype has a count of ten or more. This sequence joins TRBV29-1 and TRBJ2-7, with D hard to call. The germline CDR1 and CDR2 sequences are SQVTM and ANQGSEA. The CDR3 loop spans 9 amino acids. The CDR3 reads CSDPQGQYF. CDR3 DNA sequence: TGCAGTGACCCCCAAGGGCAGTACTTC.

The chain carries TRBV28 and TRBJ2-3, with D possibly being TRBD1 (6 bases). From germline, CDR1 is MDHEN and CDR2 SYDVKM. This CDR3 spans 15 amino acids. Trimming left V 3 bases short and J 1 base short, with 11 bases between. The CDR3 loop reads CASSFKGDGTDTQYF. In DNA, the CDR3 is TGTGCCAGCAGTTTTAAGGGGGATGGCACAGATACGCAGTATTTT.

The chain combines TRBV24-1 with TRBJ1-2; no clear D gene. Germline assignment: CDR1 KGHDR and CDR2 SFDVKD. The V gene lost 5 bases and the J gene lost 7 bases, with 13 bases spanning the gap. The CDR3 sequence is 13 residues long. The CDR3 sequence: CATSVDGMGGYTF. The CDR3 DNA follows: TGTGCCACCAGTGTGGACGGGATGGGTGGCTACACCTTC.

The chain has TRBV12-3 or TRBV12-4 and TRBJ1-1; D possibly corresponds to TRBD1 (6 bases). Trimming took 5 bases from V and 9 from J, leaving 13 bases between them. This CDR3 contains 12 residues. CDR3 protein: CASSNRDQKAFF. The CDR3 region has the DNA TGTGCCAGCAGTAACAGGGATCAGAAAGCTTTCTTT.

The genes are TRBV6-5 and TRBJ1-6; weak D call: TRBD1 (6 bases). Trimming left V 6 bases short and J 7 bases short, with 16 bases between. The germline gives CDR1 MNHEY, CDR2 SVGAGI. The CDR3 contains 15 residues. The CDR3 DNA reads TGTGCCAGCAGCAATAACAGGGTTCAGAATTCACCCCTCCACTTT. Amino acid sequence: CASSNNRVQNSPLHF.

The chain couples TRBV20-1 to TRBJ1-2; 9 bases are a match to TRBD1. The germline V gene encodes CDR1 DFQATT and CDR2 SNEGSKA (reference sequence). V lost 2 bases, J lost 7 bases, and 11 bases stayed unmatched. The CDR3 is 15 amino acids. CDR3 in DNA: TGCAGTGCTAGACCACCAGGGACAGGGCAAAGTGGCTACACCTTC. This encodes CSARPPGTGQSGYTF.

The chain couples TRBV7-2 to TRBJ2-1; 7 bases fit TRBD2. Germline trimming cut 5 bases from V and 2 bases from J; bases unmatched to any gene: 6. This CDR3 contains 15 residues. The V gene's germline CDR1 is SGHTA and CDR2 FQGNSA. CDR3: CASSAAGTTYNEQFF. The DNA of the CDR3 is TGTGCCAGCAGCGCTGCCGGGACTACCTACAATGAGCAGTTCTTC.